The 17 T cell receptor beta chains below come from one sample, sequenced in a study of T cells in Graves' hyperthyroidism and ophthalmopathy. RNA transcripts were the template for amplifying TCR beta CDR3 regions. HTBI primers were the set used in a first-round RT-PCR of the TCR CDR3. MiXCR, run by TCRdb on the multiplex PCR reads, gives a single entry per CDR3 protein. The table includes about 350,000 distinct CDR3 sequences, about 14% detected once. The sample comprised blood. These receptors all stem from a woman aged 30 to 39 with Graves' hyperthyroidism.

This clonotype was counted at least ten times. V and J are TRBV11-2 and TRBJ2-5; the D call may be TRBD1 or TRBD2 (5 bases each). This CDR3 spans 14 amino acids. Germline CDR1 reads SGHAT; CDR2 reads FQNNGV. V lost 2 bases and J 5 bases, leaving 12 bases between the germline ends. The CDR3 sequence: CASSLYGRDETQYF. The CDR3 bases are TGTGCCAGCAGCTTATACGGCAGGGACGAGACCCAGTACTTC.

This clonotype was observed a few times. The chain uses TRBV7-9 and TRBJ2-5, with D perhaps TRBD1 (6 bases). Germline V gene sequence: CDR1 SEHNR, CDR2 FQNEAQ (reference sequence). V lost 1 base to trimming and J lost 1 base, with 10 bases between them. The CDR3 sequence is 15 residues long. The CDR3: CASSLEGQPQETQYF. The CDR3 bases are TGTGCCAGCAGCTTAGAAGGACAGCCCCAAGAGACCCAGTACTTC. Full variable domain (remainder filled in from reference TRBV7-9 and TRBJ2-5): DTGVSQNPRHKITKRGQNVTFRCDPISEHNRLYWYRQTLGQGPEFLTYFQNEAQLEKSRLLSDRFSAERPKGSFSTLEIQRTEQGDSAMYLCASSLEGQPQETQYFGPGTRLLVL.

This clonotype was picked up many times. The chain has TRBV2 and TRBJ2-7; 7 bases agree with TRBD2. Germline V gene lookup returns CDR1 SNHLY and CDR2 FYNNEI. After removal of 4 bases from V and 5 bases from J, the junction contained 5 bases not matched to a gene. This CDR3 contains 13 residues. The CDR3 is CASSGSGTHEQYF. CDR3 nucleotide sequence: TGTGCCAGCAGTGGAAGCGGGACCCACGAGCAGTACTTC.

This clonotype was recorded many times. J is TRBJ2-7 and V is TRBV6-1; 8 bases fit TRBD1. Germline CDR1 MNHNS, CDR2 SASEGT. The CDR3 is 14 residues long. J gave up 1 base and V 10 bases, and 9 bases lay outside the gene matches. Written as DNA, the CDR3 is TGTGCCACTCTCGGACAGGGTTCATCCTACGAGCAGTACTTC. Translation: CATLGQGSSYEQYF.

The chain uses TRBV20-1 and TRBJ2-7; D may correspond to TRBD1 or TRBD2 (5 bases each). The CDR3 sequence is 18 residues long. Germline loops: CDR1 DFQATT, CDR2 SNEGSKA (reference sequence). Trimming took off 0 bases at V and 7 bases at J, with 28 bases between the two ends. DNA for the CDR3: TGCAGTGCTAGAGATAATAGGGACGGTGGATTTGGCGTCGGGGAGCAGTACTTC. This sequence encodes CSARDNRDGGFGVGEQYF.

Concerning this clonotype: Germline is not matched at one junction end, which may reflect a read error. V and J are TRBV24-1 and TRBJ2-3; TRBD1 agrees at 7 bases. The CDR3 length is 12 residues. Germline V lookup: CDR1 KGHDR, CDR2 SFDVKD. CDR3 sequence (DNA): TGTGCCACCGGACAGGACACAGATACGCGGTATTTT. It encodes CATGQDTDTRYF.

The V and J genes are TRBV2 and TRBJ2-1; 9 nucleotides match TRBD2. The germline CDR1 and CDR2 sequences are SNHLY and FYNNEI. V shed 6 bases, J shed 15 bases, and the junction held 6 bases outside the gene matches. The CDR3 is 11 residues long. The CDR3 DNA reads TGTGCCAGCAGAGTAGCGGGAGAGGGGTTCTTC. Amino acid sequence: CASRVAGEGFF.

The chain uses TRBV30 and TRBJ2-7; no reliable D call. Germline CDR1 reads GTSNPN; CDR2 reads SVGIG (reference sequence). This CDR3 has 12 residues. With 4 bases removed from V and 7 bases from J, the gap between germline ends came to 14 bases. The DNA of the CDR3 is TGTGCCTGGAACATGGTAGGGTTTGAGCAGTACTTC. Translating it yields CAWNMVGFEQYF.

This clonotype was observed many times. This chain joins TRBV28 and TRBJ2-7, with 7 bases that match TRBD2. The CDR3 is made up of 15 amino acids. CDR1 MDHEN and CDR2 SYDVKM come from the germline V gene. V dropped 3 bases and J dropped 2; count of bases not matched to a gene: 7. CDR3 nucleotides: TGTGCCAGCAGTTTGACGGCTAGCGGAACCTACGAGCAGTACTTC. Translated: CASSLTASGTYEQYF.

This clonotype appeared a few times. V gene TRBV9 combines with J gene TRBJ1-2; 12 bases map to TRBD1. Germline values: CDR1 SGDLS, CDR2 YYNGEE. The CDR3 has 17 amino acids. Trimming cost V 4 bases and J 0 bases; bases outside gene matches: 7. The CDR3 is CASSPRDRGLTNYGYTF. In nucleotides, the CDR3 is TGTGCCAGCAGCCCCCGGGACAGGGGGCTTACTAACTATGGCTACACCTTC.

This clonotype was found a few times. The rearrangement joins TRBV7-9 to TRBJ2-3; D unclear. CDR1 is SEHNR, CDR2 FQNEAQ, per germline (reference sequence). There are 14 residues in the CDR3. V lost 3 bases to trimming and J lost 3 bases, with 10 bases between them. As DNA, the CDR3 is TGTGCCAGCAGCTTTCGGGTTTCGACAGATACGCAGTATTTT. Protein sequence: CASSFRVSTDTQYF.

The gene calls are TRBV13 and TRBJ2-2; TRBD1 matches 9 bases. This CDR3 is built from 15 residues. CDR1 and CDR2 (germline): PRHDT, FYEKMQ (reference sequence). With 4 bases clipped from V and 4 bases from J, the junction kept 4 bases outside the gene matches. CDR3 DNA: TGTGCCAGCAGCTCCCGGACAGGGGCCACCGGGGAGCTGTTTTTT. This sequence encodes CASSSRTGATGELFF.

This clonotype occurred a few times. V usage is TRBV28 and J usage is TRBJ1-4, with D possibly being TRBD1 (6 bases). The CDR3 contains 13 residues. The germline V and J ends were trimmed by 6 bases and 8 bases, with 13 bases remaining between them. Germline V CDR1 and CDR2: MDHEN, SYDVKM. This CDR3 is CASSTQGWEKLFF. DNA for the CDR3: TGTGCCAGCAGCACACAGGGTTGGGAAAAACTGTTTTTT.

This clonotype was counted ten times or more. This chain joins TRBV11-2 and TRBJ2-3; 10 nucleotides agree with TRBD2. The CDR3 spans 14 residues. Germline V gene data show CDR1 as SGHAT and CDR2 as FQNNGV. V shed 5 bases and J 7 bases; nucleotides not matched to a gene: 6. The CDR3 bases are TGTGCCAGCAGCCAACTAGCGGGATTCCATACGCAGTATTTT. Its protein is CASSQLAGFHTQYF.

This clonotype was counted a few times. This CDR3 reads CAGKREVSYEQYF. DNA for the CDR3: TGTGCCGGAAAGCGGGAGGTCTCCTACGAGCAGTACTTC. The chain couples TRBV2 to TRBJ2-7; 9 bases fit TRBD2. This CDR3 has 13 amino acids. The trim removed 11 bases at V and 0 bases at J, leaving 5 bases unmatched. Germline V gene lookup returns CDR1 SNHLY and CDR2 FYNNEI.

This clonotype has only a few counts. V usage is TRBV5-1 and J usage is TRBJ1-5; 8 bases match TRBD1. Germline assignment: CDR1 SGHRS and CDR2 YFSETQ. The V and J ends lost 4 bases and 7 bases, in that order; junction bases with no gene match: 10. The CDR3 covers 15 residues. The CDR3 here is CASSPDGQGGQPQHF. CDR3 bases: TGCGCCAGCAGCCCCGACGGACAGGGTGGACAGCCCCAGCATTTT.

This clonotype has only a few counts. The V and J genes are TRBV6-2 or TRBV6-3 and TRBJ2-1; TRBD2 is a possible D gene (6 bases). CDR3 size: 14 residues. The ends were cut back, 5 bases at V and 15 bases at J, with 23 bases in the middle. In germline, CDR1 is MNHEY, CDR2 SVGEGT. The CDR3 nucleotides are TGTGCCAGCAGTATGCCGGGACTTTCCTCTCTCATGTTCTTC. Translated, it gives CASSMPGLSSLMFF.